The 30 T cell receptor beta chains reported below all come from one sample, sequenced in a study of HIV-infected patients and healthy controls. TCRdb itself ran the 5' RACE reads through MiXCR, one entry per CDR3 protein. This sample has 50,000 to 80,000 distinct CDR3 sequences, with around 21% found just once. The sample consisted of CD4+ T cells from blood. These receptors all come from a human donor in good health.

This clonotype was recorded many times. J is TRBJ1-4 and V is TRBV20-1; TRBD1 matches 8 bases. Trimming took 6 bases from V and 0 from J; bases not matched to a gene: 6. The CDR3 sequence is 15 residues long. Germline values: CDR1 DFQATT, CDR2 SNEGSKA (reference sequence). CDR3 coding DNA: TGCAGTGCCCCGGGACAGGCTGCAACTAATGAAAAACTGTTTTTT. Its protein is CSAPGQAATNEKLFF.

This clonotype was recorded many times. The CDR3 loop is CASSEKGPGNTIYF. DNA of the CDR3: TGTGCCAGCAGTGAAAAGGGTCCTGGAAACACCATATATTTT. The chain combines TRBV6-1 with TRBJ1-3, with unresolved D. The CDR3 has 14 residues. The germline gives CDR1 MNHNS, CDR2 SASEGT. Trimming stripped 2 bases from V and 2 bases from J, with 7 bases between.

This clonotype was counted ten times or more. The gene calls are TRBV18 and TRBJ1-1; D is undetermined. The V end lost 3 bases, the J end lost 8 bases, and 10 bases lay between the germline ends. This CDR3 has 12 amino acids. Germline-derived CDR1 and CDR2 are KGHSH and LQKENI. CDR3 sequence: CASSPDAREAFF. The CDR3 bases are TGTGCCAGCTCACCCGATGCCCGAGAAGCTTTCTTT.

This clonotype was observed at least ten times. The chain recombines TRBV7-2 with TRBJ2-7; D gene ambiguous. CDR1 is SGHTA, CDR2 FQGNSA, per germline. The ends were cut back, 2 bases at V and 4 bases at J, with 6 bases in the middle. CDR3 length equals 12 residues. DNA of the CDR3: TGTGCCAGCAGCTTAAATCTATACGAGCAGTACTTC. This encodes CASSLNLYEQYF.

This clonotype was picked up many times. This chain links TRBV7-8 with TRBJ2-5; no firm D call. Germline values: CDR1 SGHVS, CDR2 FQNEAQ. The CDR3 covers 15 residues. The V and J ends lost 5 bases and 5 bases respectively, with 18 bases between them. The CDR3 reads CASSTRAFRFETQYF. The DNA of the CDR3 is TGTGCCAGCAGCACCCGAGCATTTCGCTTTGAGACCCAGTACTTC.

CDR3: CASSQEEQGNSPLHF. Written as DNA, the CDR3 is TGTGCCAGCAGCCAAGAGGAACAGGGGAATTCACCCCTCCACTTT. J is TRBJ1-6 and V is TRBV3-1, with 7 bases identical to TRBD1. Per germline, CDR1 LGHDT and CDR2 YNNKEL (reference sequence). This CDR3 is 15 amino acids long. V shed 0 bases and J 7 bases; nucleotides not matched to a gene: 3. Drawing the rest from reference TRBV3-1 and TRBJ1-6, the complete variable domain is DTAVSQTPKYLVTQMGNDKSIKCEQNLGHDTMYWYKQDSKKFLKIMFSYNNKELIINETVPNRFSPKSPDKAHLNLHINSLELGDSAVYFCASSQEEQGNSPLHFGNGTRLTVT.

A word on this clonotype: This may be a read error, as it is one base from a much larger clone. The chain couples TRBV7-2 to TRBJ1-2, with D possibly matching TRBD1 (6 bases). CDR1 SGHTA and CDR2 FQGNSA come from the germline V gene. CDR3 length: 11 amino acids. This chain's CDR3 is CTSGRNREVPF. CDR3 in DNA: TGTACCAGCGGAAGGAACAGGGAAGTCCCCTTC.

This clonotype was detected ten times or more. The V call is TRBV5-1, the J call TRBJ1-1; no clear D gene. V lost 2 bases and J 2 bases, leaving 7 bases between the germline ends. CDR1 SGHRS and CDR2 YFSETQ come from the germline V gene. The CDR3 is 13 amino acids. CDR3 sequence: CASSFQSNTEAFF. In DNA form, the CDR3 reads TGCGCCAGCAGCTTTCAGAGTAACACTGAAGCTTTCTTT.

DNA of the CDR3: TGTGCCAGCATTCCTCAATTTGGAATTTTTGCTTCGAATGAGCAGTTCTTC. Its protein is CASIPQFGIFASNEQFF. The rearrangement links TRBV12-3 or TRBV12-4 to TRBJ2-1, with unresolved D. V was trimmed by 7 bases and J by 7 bases, leaving 26 bases between them. The CDR3 is made up of 17 amino acids.

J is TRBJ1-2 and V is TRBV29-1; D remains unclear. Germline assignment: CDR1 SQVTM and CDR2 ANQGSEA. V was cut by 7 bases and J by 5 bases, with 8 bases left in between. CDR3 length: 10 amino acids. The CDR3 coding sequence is TGCAGCGCCCTTATGTATGGCTACACCTTC. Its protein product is CSALMYGYTF.

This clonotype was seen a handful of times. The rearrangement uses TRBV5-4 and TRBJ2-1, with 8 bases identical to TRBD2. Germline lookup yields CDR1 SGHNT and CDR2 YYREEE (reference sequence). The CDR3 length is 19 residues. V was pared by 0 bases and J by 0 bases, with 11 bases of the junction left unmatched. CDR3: CASSLGPSGPLSSYNEQFF. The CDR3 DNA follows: TGTGCCAGCAGCTTGGGGCCTAGCGGGCCTCTGAGCTCCTACAATGAGCAGTTCTTC.

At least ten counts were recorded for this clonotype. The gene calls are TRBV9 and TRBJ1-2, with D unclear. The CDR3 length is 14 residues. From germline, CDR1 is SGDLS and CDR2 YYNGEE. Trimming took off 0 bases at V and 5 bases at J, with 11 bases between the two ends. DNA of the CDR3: TGTGCCAGCAGCGTAGAGACGAGTAGGTATGGCTACACCTTC. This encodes CASSVETSRYGYTF.

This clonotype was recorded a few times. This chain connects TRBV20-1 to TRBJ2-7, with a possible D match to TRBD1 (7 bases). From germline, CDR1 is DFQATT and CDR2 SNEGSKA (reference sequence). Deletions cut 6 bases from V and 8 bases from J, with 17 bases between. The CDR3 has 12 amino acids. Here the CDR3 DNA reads TGCAGTGCCCCGGGACTCAGGGGGAAGCAGTACTTC. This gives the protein CSAPGLRGKQYF.

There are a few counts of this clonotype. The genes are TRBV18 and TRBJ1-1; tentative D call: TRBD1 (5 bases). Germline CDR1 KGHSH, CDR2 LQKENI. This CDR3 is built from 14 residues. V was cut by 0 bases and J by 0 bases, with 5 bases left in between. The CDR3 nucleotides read TGTGCCAGCTCACCACCGGGGCTGAACACTGAAGCTTTCTTT. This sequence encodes CASSPPGLNTEAFF. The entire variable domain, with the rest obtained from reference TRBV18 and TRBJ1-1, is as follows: NAGVMQNPRHLVRRRGQEARLRCSPMKGHSHVYWYRQLPEEGLKFMVYLQKENIIDESGMPKERFSAEFPKEGPSILRIQQVVRGDSAAYFCASSPPGLNTEAFFGQGTRLTVV.

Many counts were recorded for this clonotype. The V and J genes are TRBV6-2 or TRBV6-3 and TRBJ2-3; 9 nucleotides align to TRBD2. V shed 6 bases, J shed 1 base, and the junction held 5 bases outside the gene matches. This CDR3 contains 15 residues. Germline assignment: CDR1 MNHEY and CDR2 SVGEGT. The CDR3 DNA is TGTGCCAGCAGGGGAAGCGGGAGGCGCACAGATACGCAGTATTTT. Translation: CASRGSGRRTDTQYF.

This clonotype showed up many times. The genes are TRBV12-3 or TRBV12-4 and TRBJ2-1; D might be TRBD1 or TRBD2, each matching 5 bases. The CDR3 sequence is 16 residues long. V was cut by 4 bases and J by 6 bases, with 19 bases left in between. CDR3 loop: CASSSPIRGAGNEQFF. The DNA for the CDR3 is TGTGCCAGCAGTTCCCCTATACGAGGGGCTGGCAATGAGCAGTTCTTC.

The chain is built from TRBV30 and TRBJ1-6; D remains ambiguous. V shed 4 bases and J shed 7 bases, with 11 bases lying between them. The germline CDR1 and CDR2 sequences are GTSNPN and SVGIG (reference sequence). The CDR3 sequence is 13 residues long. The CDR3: CAWKMAINSPLHF. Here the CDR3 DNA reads TGTGCCTGGAAAATGGCAATCAATTCACCCCTCCACTTT.

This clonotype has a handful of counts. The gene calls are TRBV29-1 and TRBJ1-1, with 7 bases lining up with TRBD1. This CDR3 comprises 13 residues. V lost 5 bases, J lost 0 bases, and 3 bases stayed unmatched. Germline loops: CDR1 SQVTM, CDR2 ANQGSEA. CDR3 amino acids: CSVQGVLNTEAFF. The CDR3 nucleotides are TGCAGCGTTCAGGGGGTCCTGAACACTGAAGCTTTCTTT.

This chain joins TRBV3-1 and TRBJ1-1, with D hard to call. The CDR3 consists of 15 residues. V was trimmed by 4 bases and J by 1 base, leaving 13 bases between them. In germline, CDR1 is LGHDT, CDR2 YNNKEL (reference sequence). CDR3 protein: CASSPTNQANTEAFF. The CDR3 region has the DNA TGTGCCAGCAGCCCGACGAACCAGGCGAACACTGAAGCTTTCTTT.

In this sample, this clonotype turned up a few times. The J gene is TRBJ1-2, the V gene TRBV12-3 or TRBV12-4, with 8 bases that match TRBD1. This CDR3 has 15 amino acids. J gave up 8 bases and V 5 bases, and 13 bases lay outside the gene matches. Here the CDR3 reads CASSPNRDRFVGYTF. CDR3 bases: TGTGCCAGCAGTCCTAATCGGGACAGGTTTGTCGGCTACACCTTC.

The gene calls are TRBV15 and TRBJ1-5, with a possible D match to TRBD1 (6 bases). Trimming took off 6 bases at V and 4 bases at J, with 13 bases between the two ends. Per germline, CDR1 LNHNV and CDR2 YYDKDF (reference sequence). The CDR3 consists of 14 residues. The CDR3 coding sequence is TGTGCCACCAGTTATGGGGGCGGGAATCAGCCCCAGCATTTT. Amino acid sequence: CATSYGGGNQPQHF.

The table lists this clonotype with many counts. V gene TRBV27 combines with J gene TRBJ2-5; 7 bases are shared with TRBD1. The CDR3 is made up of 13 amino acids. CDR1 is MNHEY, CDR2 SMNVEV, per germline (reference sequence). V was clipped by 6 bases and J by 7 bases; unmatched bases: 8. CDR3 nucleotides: TGTGCCAGCAGCTCGGACAGGCTTGGGACCCAGTACTTC. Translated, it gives CASSSDRLGTQYF.

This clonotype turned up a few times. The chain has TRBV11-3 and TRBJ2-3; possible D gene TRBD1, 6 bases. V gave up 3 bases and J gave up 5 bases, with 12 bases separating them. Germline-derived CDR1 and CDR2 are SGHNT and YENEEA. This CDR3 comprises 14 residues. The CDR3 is CASSLAPGQDTQYF. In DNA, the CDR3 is TGTGCCAGCAGCTTGGCTCCGGGACAAGATACGCAGTATTTT. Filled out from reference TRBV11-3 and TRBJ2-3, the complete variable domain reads EAGVVQSPRYKIIEKKQPVAFWCNPISGHNTLYWYLQNLGQGPELLIRYENEEAVDDSQLPKDRFSAERLKGVDSTLKIQPAELGDSAVYLCASSLAPGQDTQYFGPGTRLTVL.

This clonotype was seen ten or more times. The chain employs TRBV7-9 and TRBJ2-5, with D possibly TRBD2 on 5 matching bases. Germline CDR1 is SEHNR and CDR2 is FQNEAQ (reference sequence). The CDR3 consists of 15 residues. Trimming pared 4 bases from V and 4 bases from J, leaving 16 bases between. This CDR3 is CASSSTGFIGETQYF. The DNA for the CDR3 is TGTGCCAGCAGCTCCACGGGGTTCATTGGAGAGACCCAGTACTTC.

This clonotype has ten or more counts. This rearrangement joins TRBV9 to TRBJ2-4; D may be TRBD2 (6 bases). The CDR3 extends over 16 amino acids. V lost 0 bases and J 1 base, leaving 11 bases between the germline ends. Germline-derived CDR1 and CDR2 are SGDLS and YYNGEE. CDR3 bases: TGTGCCAGCAGCGTAGCCCCGGGACTGGCCAAAAACATTCAGTACTTC. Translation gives CASSVAPGLAKNIQYF.

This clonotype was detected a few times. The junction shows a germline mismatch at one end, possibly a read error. Written as DNA, the CDR3 is TGTGCCAACAGTGGGATGACAGCGAGCTCCTATAATTCACCCCTCCACTTT. This gives the protein CANSGMTASSYNSPLHF. The J gene is TRBJ1-6, the V gene TRBV6-2 or TRBV6-3; D is perhaps TRBD1 (5 bases). Germline-derived CDR1 and CDR2 are MNHEY and SVGEGT. The CDR3 totals 17 residues.

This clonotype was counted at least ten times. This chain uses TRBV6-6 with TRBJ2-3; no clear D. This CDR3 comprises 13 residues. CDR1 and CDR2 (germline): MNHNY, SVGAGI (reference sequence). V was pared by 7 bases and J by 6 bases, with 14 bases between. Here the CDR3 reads CASNYHGGDTQYF. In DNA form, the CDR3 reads TGTGCCAGCAACTATCACGGTGGGGATACGCAGTATTTT.

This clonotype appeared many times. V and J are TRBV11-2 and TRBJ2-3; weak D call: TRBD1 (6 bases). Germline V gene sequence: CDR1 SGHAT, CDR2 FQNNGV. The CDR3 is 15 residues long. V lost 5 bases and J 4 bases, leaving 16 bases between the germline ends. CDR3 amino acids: CASSPGQSEADTQYF. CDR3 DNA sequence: TGTGCCAGCAGCCCGGGACAATCAGAGGCAGATACGCAGTATTTT.

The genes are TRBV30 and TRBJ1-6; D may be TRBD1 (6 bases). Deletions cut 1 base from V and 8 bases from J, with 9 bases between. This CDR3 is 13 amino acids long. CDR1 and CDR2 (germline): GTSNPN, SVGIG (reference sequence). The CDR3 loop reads CAWSAGTYSPLHF. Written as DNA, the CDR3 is TGTGCCTGGAGTGCCGGGACATATTCACCCCTCCACTTT.

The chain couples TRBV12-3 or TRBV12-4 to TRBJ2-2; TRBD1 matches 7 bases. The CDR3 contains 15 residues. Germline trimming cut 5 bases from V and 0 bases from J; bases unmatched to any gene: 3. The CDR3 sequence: CASSPGQANTGELFF. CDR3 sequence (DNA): TGTGCCAGCAGTCCCGGACAGGCGAACACCGGGGAGCTGTTTTTT.